This TCR beta chain derives from a study of blood T cells in healthy people across ages (dated by TCRdb to about 2015). In the study overall: Template switching captured roughly one uniquely barcoded TCR beta cDNA molecule per two T cells in model experiments. The study measured age-related changes in TCR beta repertoire diversity using deep sequencing normalized with unique cDNA molecular identifiers. The donors were divided into four age groups: young (average about 15 years), middle-aged (approximately 39), aged (about 62) and long-lived (roughly 82). To avoid experimental bias, donors of different ages were distributed randomly across sequencing lanes. For two donors (one aged 18 to 30 and one aged 80 or older), the study analyzed two additional independent replicas of 1 million unique cDNA reads from the same blood draw.

The CDR3 goes from the cysteine to the phenylalanine over 13 residues. The DNA shown is the 39-base CDR3, in frame from base 1. In the germline V gene (reference sequence), CDR1 corresponds to GTSNPN and CDR2 to SVGIG. V was cut back by 2 bases and J by 4 bases, leaving a gap of 11 bases between them. The donors were about 40 Caucasian individuals from Russia, aged about 6 to 95 years, who were systemically healthy. Each donor gave around 9 milliliters of peripheral blood, collected into EDTA-treated Vacutainer tubes. Ficoll-Paque density-gradient centrifugation was used to isolate PBMCs, with at least 7 million obtained per sample. Total RNA, at least 6 micrograms per sample, was extracted from PBMCs with Trizol reagent. Naive CD45RAhigh/CD27high T cell percentages were measured by flow cytometry on a PBMC aliquot from every donor. Study-level results and caveats: As age increased, observed TCR beta diversity per million T cells dropped in a roughly linear way, and a significant reduction was already evident by age roughly 36. Estimates of total diversity based on one million sequenced T cells were considered lower bounds and underestimates. A strong correlation was found between observed TCR beta diversity and the percentage of naive T cells measured by flow cytometry. Compared with the aged group, the long-lived group had more naive CD4+ T cells, fewer expanded clones and increased TCR diversity, suggesting age selection. Bulk unsorted PBMC profiling prevented conclusive comparison of naive and antigen-experienced compartments. The CMV infection status of donors was not known, potentially confounding age-related changes in expanded clonotypes.

The receptor library was made with 5' RACE. Data came from an Illumina HiSeq 2500. A second about 6 to 11 cycle PCR used a sample-barcoded 5' primer and a J-beta primer mix. A template-switch 5' adaptor carrying 12 random nucleotides introduced a unique molecular identifier onto each TCR beta cDNA molecule. Each sample yielded at least 2.5 million CDR3-containing paired-end reads. All of the RNA was converted into first-strand cDNA using the Mint cDNA synthesis kit, with a TRBC-specific oligonucleotide serving as the primer. After uracil-DNA glycosylase treatment, a first 18-cycle PCR used universal primers M1SS and BC2_uni_R on all cDNA. Per the source publication's procedure: Normalization of each sample was performed by random selection of 1 million high-quality reads, each carrying a distinct molecular identifier. Instead of being binned into consensus sequences, reads with shared molecular identifiers were discarded. CDR3 identification, clonotype clustering and error correction used MiTCR with a Q25 quality threshold and the strictest error-elimination algorithm. A nonparametric unseen species model using Euler transformation provided a lower-bound estimate of total TCR beta diversity. TCRdb ran its own pipeline on the public reads, namely fastp trimming at Q25 and MiXCR clone calling, and kept in-frame beta chains. CDR3 protein sequences are deduplicated, and each keeps its most common genes and DNA. TCRdb, rather than the study authors, made the V and J calls. Counted in this sample were 1.5 million to 1.8 million distinct CDR3 sequences; under 55% of them appeared once. The top ten constitute over 3.5% of the sample.

With regard to this clonotype: The antigen this receptor binds is unknown. Per-base quality was not reported, and no clone a single base away is much larger than it.

The rearrangement joined TRBV30 to TRBJ1-2; the D gene assignment is ambiguous. This clonotype was obtained from a woman aged 18-29 years in good health. Sequencing was performed on blood. The CDR3 in this case is CAWSPPDSYGYTF. The DNA sequence follows: TGTGCCTGGAGTCCCCCCGACTCCTATGGCTACACCTTC.